The rows below give T cell receptor beta chains drawn from one sample of a study of T cell clonotyping in hematopoietic cell transplantation. Only in-frame clones appear in the TCRdb table, and some are missing; sequencing was by immunoSEQ multiplex PCR. The repertoire holds around 5,400 clones, with 65% to 85% as singletons. The material was peripheral blood mononuclear cells, obtained before stem cell transplant. The receptors were gathered from a woman between 45 and 65 years old with acute myeloid leukemia. Some clones in this sample may be carry-over from other donors' samples. CDR3s include the opening cysteine and the closing phenylalanine or tryptophan. The size field is filled for only some rows; it gives once, few, many or a size class.

abundance,j_gene,v_gene,len,CDR3aa
-,TRBJ1-4,TRBV4-1,16,CASSQGLLATNEKLFF
-,TRBJ1-3,TRBV7-6,15,CASSQPARGEDTIYF
-,TRBJ2-7,TRBV10-3,16,CAISTMTSVQNSEQYF
few,TRBJ1-5,TRBV28,13,CASSLPRSQPQHF
once,TRBJ2-7,TRBV27,16,CASSLGPSGGAQEQYF
-,TRBJ1-6,TRBV6-6,15,CASSYGNRGDSPLHF
-,TRBJ1-1,TRBV10-3,14,CAIGQGANSPEAFF
once,TRBJ2-3,TRBV7-9,13,CASSTSSGDTQYF
-,TRBJ2-3,TRBV9,15,CASSVAPGAEDTQYF
-,TRBJ1-5,TRBV6-5,13,CASSTGGGQPQHF
-,TRBJ2-1,TRBV6-4,19,CASSDPLWSLAYSYNEQFF
-,TRBJ2-3,TRBV27,16,CASSYTAVTSTDTQYF
once,TRBJ2-2,TRBV7-9,15,CASSLGLAGGGELFF
-,TRBJ2-4,TRBV9,14,CASSVGSGVNIQYF